Only one count was recorded for the clone carrying this T cell receptor (beta chain). The antigen is unknown. The study ran its PCR with 60 Vbeta and 13 Jbeta primers. Produced via immunoSEQ multiplex PCR; TCRdb's table is partial and in-frame only. This sample has 95,000 to 150,000 clones, with around 84% found just once. The data belong to a study of cytomegalovirus exposure and HLA in healthy donors. The CDR3 sequence is 13 residues long. From germline, CDR1 is SGHTA and CDR2 FQGNSA. The ends were cut back, 2 bases at V and 7 bases at J, with 6 bases in the middle. Whole-study results and caveats: In vitro work confirmed that a few CMV-associated chains recognize CMV antigens. In all likelihood, a cluster of highly shared sequence variants was a sequencing artifact. A reported reduction in N-insertions relative to the approximately 600-donor mean was seen in an Asian-associated ancestry cluster in a later analysis. The study listed 164 cytomegalovirus-associated TCR beta chains.

V is TRBV7-2 and J is TRBJ1-6; D gene ambiguous. This TCR was recovered from a woman in her twenties or thirties in good health and CMV-seropositive. Sequences were obtained from PBMCs. The CDR3 DNA reads TGTGCCAGCAGCTTATTCGGGAATTCACCCCTCCACTTT. Translation gives CASSLFGNSPLHF.